In its sample, the clone carrying this TCR beta chain was seen many times. The target antigen is unknown. CDR1 and CDR2 (germline): LGHDT, YNNKEL (reference sequence). There are 19 residues in the CDR3. V was cut by 0 bases and J by 4 bases, with 25 bases left in between. This sample stems from a study of identical twins. General observations from the study: Insertion counts were lower in abundant cord blood beta clonotypes, a trend that memory repertoires did not show. Out-of-frame sharing of TCR alpha in monozygotic twins was underestimated by models. Among out-of-frame alpha sequences shared by twins, low generation probability occurred in excess.

MiXCR, applied by TCRdb to the 5' RACE reads, yields one record per CDR3 protein. The data hold some 1,600,000 distinct CDR3 sequences, with about 30% observed a single time. V gene TRBV3-1 combines with J gene TRBJ2-7, with a weak D call TRBD1 (5 bases). Specimen: cord blood. The sequence came from a newborn girl in good health. The CDR3 nucleotides are TGTGCCAGCAGCCAAGAAGGGCCGTCGGCGCTTACAAAGGGGTACGAGCAGTACTTC. Amino acids: CASSQEGPSALTKGYEQYF.